This T cell receptor (beta chain) appears in the sequencing data of a study of cytomegalovirus exposure and HLA in healthy donors. Points from the study as a whole: A few of the chains that were CMV-associated were confirmed in vitro to be specific for CMV antigens. At a 0.05 false discovery rate, a later analysis found 15,000 to 20,000 TCR beta sequences to be associated with HLA alleles.

Notes on this clone: What it binds is not known.

This PCR relied on a set of 60 Vbeta primers and 13 Jbeta primers. Clones were sequenced by immunoSEQ multiplex PCR, and TCRdb holds only the in-frame ones, with some missing. This sample has more than 95,000 clones, with 60% to 75% found just once. CDR3 length: 15 residues. CDR1 is MDHEN and CDR2 is SYDVKM in the germline V gene. Unmatched junction bases numbered 7, after V lost 6 bases and J lost 6 bases. V is TRBV28 and J is TRBJ2-2; 10 nucleotides match TRBD2. The sequence was obtained from a woman between 65 and 79 years old in good health and CMV-seropositive. Input material: PBMCs. CDR3 DNA: TGTGCCAGCAGCCGTAGCGGGGGGCGTCCCGGGGAGCTGTTTTTT. Translation: CASSRSGGRPGELFF.